This T cell receptor beta chain appears in the sequencing data of a study of T cells after yellow fever vaccination. Regarding the study as a whole: Highly abundant clonotypes carried over from the bulk population could end up in FACS-sorted repertoires as contaminants. Although the secondary response was weaker, it peaked faster, at day 5 versus 15. Most clones from primary vaccination resurfaced after the booster (around 97% CD4, around 90% CD8).

This clonotype appeared many times. The antigen is undetermined. Making TCR cDNA involved 5'RACE template switching, which added UMIs and a universal primer site. TCRdb called the 5' RACE reads again in MiXCR, with one record for every CDR3 protein. The sample shows some 320,000 distinct CDR3 sequences, roughly 4% of them seen only once. This material consisted of PBMCs, taken 5 days after the yellow fever booster vaccination. The sequence was obtained from a man aged 18 to 30 who received the YFV17D yellow fever vaccine.

CDR3 nucleotide sequence: TGTGCCATCAGTACTGGGACAACTAGCACAGATACGCAGTATTTT. As protein: CAISTGTTSTDTQYF. The rearrangement joins TRBV10-3 to TRBJ2-3; perhaps TRBD1 as D (6 bases). In germline, CDR1 is ENHRY, CDR2 SYGVKD. Deletions cut 5 bases from V and 0 bases from J, with 12 bases between. The CDR3 has 15 amino acids.